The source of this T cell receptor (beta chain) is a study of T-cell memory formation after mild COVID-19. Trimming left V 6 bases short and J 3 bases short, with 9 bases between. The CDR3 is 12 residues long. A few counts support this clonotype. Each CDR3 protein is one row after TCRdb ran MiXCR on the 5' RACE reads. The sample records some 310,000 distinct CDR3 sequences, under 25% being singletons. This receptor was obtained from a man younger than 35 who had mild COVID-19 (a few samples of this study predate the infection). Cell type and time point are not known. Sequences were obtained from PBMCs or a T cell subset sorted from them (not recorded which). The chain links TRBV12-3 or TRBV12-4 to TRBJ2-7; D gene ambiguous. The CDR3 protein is CASSPQVYEQYF. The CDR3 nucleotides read TGTGCCAGCAGCCCTCAAGTCTACGAGCAGTACTTC.